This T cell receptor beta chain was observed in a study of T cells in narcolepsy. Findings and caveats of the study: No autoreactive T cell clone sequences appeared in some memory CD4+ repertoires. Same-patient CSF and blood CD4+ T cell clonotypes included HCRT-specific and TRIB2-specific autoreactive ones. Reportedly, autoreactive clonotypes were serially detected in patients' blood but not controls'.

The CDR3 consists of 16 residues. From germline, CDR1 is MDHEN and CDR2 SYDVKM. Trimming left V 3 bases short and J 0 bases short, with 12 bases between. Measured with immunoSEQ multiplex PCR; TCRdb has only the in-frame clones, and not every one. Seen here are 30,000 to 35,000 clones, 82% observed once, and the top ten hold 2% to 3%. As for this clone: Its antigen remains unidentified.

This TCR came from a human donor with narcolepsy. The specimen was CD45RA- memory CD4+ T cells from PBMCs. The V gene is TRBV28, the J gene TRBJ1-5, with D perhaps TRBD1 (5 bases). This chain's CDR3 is CASSFSQGYSNQPQHF. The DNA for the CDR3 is TGTGCCAGCAGTTTCAGTCAGGGTTATAGCAATCAGCCCCAGCATTTT. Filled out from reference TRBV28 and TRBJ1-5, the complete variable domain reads DVKVTQSSRYLVKRTGEKVFLECVQDMDHENMFWYRQDPGLGLRLIYFSYDVKMKEKGDIPEGYSVSREKKERFSLILESASTNQTSMYLCASSFSQGYSNQPQHFGDGTRLSIL.